Listed here are 5 T cell receptor beta chains from one sample, sequenced in a study of PD-1 blockade in mismatch repair-deficient tumors. This table comes from immunoSEQ multiplex PCR, and its TCRdb copy is limited to in-frame clones, with some not included. Of 100,000 to 150,000 clones in the sample, roughly 90% were seen once. The sequencing used peripheral blood, collected approximately 73 weeks after starting pembrolizumab. The source is an adult with mismatch repair-deficient cancer.

CDR3: CASSLNGGMSAYNEQFF. In DNA, the CDR3 is TGTGCCAGCAGCTTAAATGGGGGGATGAGCGCCTACAATGAGCAGTTCTTC. The J gene is TRBJ2-1, the V gene TRBV7-3; TRBD2 might be the D (6 bases). Per germline, CDR1 SGHTA and CDR2 FQGTGA. This CDR3 spans 17 amino acids. V lost 1 base and J 2 bases, leaving 15 bases between the germline ends.

Details on this clone: The sample has other DNA sequences that encode this CDR3 too. The V call is TRBV4-2, the J call TRBJ2-3, with 9 nucleotides matching TRBD2. The germline gives CDR1 LGHNA, CDR2 YNFKEQ. J was trimmed by 4 bases and V by 0 bases; bases with no gene match: 2. The CDR3 sequence is 15 residues long. This CDR3 is CASSQEREGPDTQYF. The CDR3 DNA reads TGTGCCAGCAGCCAAGAGCGGGAGGGCCCAGATACGCAGTATTTT.

The genes are TRBV6-6 and TRBJ2-1; no definite D call. The V end was cut by 11 bases, the J end by 6 bases, with 5 bases between. The CDR3 has 9 residues. The germline V gene encodes CDR1 MNHNY and CDR2 SVGAGI (reference sequence). CDR3 sequence (DNA): TGTGCCGCCGGCAATGAGCAGTTCTTC. Residues: CAAGNEQFF.

The CDR3 nucleotides read TGTGCCAGCAGTTTATCCTCCTCGGGGGGCACTGAAGCTTTCTTT. Translated: CASSLSSSGGTEAFF. The chain recombines TRBV27 with TRBJ1-1; D might be TRBD1 (5 bases). The V gene's germline CDR1 is MNHEY and CDR2 SMNVEV (reference sequence). V was cut by 0 bases and J by 4 bases, with 12 bases left in between. This CDR3 has 15 residues.

The rearrangement uses TRBV27 and TRBJ1-5; D is possibly TRBD1 (5 bases). Trimming pared 6 bases from V and 1 base from J, leaving 16 bases between. Germline-derived CDR1 and CDR2 are MNHEY and SMNVEV (reference sequence). The CDR3 spans 16 residues. The CDR3 DNA follows: TGTGCCAGCAGCCCCTCAGCAGGGCTGAGCAATCAGCCCCAGCATTTT. Translation: CASSPSAGLSNQPQHF.